This TCR beta chain is drawn from a study of T cell clonality in common variable immunodeficiency. This clone was counted at least ten times. Its antigen is currently unknown. The read is 3 residues too short to cover the CDR3 end, so that end is filled in from the germline J gene. V lost 3 bases and J 2 bases, leaving 8 bases between the germline ends. Germline V CDR1 and CDR2: KGHSH, LQKENI. The CDR3 sequence is 13 residues long. Sequenced by immunoSEQ multiplex PCR; TCRdb stores in-frame clones only, minus some. Reported are more than 55,000 clones, none seen only once; the ten largest carry under 2%. Study outcomes and limitations: In common variable immunodeficiency, TCR beta chains reportedly carried fewer deletions and N-nucleotide insertions. Repertoire-complication correlations in CVID were limited by patient heterogeneity. Compared with healthy controls, CVID subjects showed increased TCRbeta clonality, mostly in about a third. The cause of increased CVID clonality remains unclear without subpopulation sequencing.

Sequenced input: peripheral blood mononuclear cells. The TCR was taken from a person aged 18 to 69 in good health. The chain carries TRBV18 and TRBJ2-7; no definite D call. The part of the CDR3 DNA that was read is TGTGCCAGCTCACCCCCCCGCGCCTACGAG. It specifies CASSPPRAYE. The complete CDR3 protein is CASSPPRAYEQYF.